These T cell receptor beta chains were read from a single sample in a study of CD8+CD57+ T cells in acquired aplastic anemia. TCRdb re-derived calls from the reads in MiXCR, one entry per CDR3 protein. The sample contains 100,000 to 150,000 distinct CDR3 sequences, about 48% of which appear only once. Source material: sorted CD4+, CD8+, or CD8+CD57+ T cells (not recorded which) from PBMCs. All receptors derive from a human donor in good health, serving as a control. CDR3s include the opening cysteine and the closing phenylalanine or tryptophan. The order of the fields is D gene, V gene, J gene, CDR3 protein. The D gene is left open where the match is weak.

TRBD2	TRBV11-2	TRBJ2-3	CASSARLAGVGLEYF
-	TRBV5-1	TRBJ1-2	CASSFDGGRGYTF
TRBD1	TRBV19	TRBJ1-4	CASSRRPGTGREKLFF
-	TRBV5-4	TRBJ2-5	CASSLGGGRETQYF
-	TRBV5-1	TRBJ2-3	CASSLMGQGTDTQYF
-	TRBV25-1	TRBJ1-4	CASSASGDPEKLFF
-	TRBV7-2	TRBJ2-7	CASNGGTEQYF
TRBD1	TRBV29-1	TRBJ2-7	CSVAGGMAYEQYF
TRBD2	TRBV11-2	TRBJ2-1	CASSFSGGGVNEQFF
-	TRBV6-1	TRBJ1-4	CASQRAGGEKLFF
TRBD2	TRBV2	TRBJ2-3	CASRLAGGDTQYF
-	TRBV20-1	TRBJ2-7	CSASPQGLTYEQYF
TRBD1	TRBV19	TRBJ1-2	CASSMWDSSYGYTF
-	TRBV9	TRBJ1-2	CASRPGDPANYGYTF
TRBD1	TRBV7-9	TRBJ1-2	CASSPNRGYGYTF
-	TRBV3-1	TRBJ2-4	CASSQDMIIKNIQYF